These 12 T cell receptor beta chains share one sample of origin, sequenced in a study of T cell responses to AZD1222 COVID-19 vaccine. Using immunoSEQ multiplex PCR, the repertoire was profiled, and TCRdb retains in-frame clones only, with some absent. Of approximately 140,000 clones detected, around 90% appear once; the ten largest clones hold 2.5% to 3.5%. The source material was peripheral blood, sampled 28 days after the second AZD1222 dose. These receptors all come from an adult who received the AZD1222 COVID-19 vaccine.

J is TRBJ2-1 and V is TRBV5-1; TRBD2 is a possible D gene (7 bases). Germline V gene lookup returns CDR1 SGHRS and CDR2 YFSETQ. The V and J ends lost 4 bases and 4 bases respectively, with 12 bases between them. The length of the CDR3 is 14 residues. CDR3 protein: CASSRGTNYNEQFF. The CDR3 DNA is TGCGCCAGCAGCAGGGGGACTAATTACAATGAGCAGTTCTTC.

CDR3 nucleotide sequence: TGCGCCAGCAGCTTGGGAGACAAACTGAACACTGAAGCTTTCTTT. Translating it yields CASSLGDKLNTEAFF. The chain carries TRBV5-1 and TRBJ1-1; no clear D gene. The V gene lost 0 bases and the J gene lost 0 bases, with 9 bases spanning the gap. The CDR3 covers 15 residues. The germline gives CDR1 SGHRS, CDR2 YFSETQ.

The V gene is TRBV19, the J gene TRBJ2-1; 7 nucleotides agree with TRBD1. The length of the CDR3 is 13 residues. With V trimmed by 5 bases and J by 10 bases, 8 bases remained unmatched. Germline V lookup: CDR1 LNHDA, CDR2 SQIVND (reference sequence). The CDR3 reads CASSPGQIGEQFF. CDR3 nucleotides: TGTGCCAGTAGTCCGGGACAGATTGGGGAGCAGTTCTTC. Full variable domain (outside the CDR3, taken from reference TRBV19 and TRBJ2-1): DGGITQSPKYLFRKEGQNVTLSCEQNLNHDAMYWYRQDPGQGLRLIYYSQIVNDFQKGDIAEGYSVSREKKESFPLTVTSAQKNPTAFYLCASSPGQIGEQFFGPGTRLTVL.

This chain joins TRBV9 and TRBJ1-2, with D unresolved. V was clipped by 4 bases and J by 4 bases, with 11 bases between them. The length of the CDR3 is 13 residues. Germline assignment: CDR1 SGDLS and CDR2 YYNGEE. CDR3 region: CASSSQWGYGYTF. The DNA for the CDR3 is TGTGCCAGCAGCTCCCAATGGGGCTATGGCTACACCTTC.

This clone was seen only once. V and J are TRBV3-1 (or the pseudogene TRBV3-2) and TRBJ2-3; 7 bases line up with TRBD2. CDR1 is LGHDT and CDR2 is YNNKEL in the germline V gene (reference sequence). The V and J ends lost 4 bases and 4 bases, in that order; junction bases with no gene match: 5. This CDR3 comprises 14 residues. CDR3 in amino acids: CASSPRGLADTQYF. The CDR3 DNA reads TGTGCCAGCAGCCCCAGAGGACTAGCAGATACGCAGTATTTT.

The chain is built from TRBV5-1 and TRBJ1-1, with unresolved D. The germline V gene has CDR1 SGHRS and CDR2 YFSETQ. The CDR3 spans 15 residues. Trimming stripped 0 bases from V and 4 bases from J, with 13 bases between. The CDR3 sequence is CASSLDLGQSTEAFF. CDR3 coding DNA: TGCGCCAGCAGCTTGGATCTGGGTCAGAGCACTGAAGCTTTCTTT.

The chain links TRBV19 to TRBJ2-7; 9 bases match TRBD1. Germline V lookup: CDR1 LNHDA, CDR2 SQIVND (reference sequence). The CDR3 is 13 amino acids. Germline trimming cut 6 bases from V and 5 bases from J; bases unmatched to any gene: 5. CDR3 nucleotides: TGTGCCAGTAGCCAACAGGGGGCGGACGAGCAGTACTTC. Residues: CASSQQGADEQYF.

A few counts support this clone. The CDR3 spells CASSVAPDSGNTIYF. In DNA form, the CDR3 reads TGTGCCAGCAGCGTAGCTCCGGACAGTGGAAACACCATATATTTT. This sequence joins TRBV9 and TRBJ1-3; the D gene is possibly TRBD1 (6 bases). Per the germline V gene, CDR1 is SGDLS and CDR2 is YYNGEE. V was shortened by 0 bases and J by 3 bases, with 10 bases between the two germline ends. The CDR3 extends over 15 amino acids.

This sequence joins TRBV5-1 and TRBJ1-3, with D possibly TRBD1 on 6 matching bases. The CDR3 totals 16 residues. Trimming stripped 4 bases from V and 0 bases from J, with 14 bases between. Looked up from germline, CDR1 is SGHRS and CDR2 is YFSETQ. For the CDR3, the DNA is TGCGCCAGCAGCCCCTCAGGGGCTTTCTCTGGAAACACCATATATTTT. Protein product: CASSPSGAFSGNTIYF.

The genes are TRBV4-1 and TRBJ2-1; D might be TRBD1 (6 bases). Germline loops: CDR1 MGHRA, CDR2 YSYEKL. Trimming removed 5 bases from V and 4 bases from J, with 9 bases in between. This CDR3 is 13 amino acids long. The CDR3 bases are TGCGCCAGCAGCTTTACAGGGTACAATGAGCAGTTCTTC. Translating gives CASSFTGYNEQFF.

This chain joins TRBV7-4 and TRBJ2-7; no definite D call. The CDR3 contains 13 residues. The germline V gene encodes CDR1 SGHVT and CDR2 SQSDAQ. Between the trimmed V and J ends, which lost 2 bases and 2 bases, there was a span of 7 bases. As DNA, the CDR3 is TGTGCCAGCAGCTTAAGGCTTCCCTACGAGCAGTACTTC. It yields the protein CASSLRLPYEQYF.

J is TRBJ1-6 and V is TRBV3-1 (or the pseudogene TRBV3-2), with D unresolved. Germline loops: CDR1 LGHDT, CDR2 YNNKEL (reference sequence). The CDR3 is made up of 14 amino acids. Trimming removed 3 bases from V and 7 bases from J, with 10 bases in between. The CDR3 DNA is TGTGCCAGCAGCCACGCACGGACGAATTCACCCCTCCACTTT. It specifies CASSHARTNSPLHF.